The rows below give T cell receptor beta chains drawn from one sample of a study of CD8 T cells in Susac syndrome. TCRdb reprocessed the immunoSEQ multiplex PCR reads with MiXCR, giving one entry per CDR3 protein. The repertoire has about 83,000 distinct CDR3 sequences, about 96% of them found once; the top ten carry about 0.39%. What was sequenced was CD8+ T cells from PBMCs. The origin of the receptors is a human donor with Susac syndrome. Each CDR3 is given with its conserved first and last residue. D genes are given only for firm matches. Expanded clones get a size class; other rows say once, few or many, or leave the size out.

D	V	J	size	length	CDR3	DNA
.	TRBV5-1	TRBJ1-6	.	15	CASSLGTGLDSPLHF	TGCGCCAGCAGCTTAGGGACGGGACTCGATTCACCCCTCCACTTT
.	TRBV29-1	TRBJ1-3	.	14	CSVEGRDSGNTIYF	TGCAGCGTTGAAGGACGTGACTCTGGAAACACCATATATTTT
.	TRBV20-1	TRBJ2-7	.	11	CSASAEYEQYF	TGCAGTGCTAGTGCTGAATACGAGCAGTACTTC
TRBD1	TRBV5-5	TRBJ2-7	once	15	CASSLVRDRRNEQYF	TGTGCCAGCAGCTTGGTCCGGGACAGAAGAAACGAGCAGTACTTC
.	TRBV18	TRBJ1-1	.	10	CASSSNLAFF	TGTGCCAGCTCCTCGAATTTGGCTTTCTTT
TRBD1	TRBV6-1	TRBJ2-3	.	17	CASSLRGPPGGTDTQYF	TGTGCCAGCAGCCTAAGGGGGCCGCCCGGGGGCACAGATACGCAGTATTTT
.	TRBV7-2	TRBJ1-2	.	11	CASRGGLGYTF	TGTGCCAGCAGGGGGGGTTTAGGCTACACCTTC
.	TRBV4-3	TRBJ2-1	.	15	CASSQDTGSGDEQFF	TGCGCCAGCAGCCAAGACACAGGATCGGGGGATGAGCAGTTCTTC
TRBD2	TRBV13	TRBJ2-1	.	13	CASSPGGANEQFF	TGTGCCAGCAGCCCCGGGGGGGCCAATGAGCAGTTCTTC
.	TRBV7-3	TRBJ1-2	.	16	CASSLIGAASLYGYTF	TGTGCCAGCAGCTTAATCGGCGCAGCATCGCTCTACGGCTACACCTTC
.	TRBV7-9	TRBJ2-3	.	14	CASSTEPSADTQYF	TGTGCCAGCAGCACGGAGCCTAGCGCAGATACGCAGTATTTT
TRBD1	TRBV20-1	TRBJ2-1	.	14	CSVVGTAPNNEQFF	TGCAGTGTTGTCGGGACAGCACCAAACAATGAGCAGTTCTTC
.	TRBV5-6	TRBJ2-1	.	15	CASSFSGNSYNEQFF	TGTGCCAGCAGCTTTTCGGGGAATTCCTACAATGAGCAGTTCTTC
.	TRBV5-6	TRBJ2-3	once	16	CASSYENTPRVDTQYF	TGTGCCAGCAGCTACGAAAACACCCCTCGGGTAGATACGCAGTATTTT
TRBD1	TRBV5-4	TRBJ2-5	.	14	CASSSKGQQETQYF	TGTGCCAGCAGCTCCAAGGGACAGCAAGAGACCCAGTACTTC
.	TRBV29-1	TRBJ1-1	.	11	CRVFLNTEAFF	TGCAGGGTCTTTTTAAACACTGAAGCTTTCTTT
.	TRBV6-2/TRBV6-3	TRBJ2-7	.	17	CASTTLSVTGVLLEQYF	TGTGCCAGCACTACCCTTAGTGTGACCGGAGTCCTTTTGGAGCAGTACTTC
.	TRBV24-1	TRBJ2-5	.	11	CATGARETQYF	TGTGCCACCGGGGCCCGAGAGACCCAGTACTTC
.	TRBV19	TRBJ1-1	.	11	CASSGYTEAFF	TGTGCCAGTAGCGGGTACACTGAAGCTTTCTTT
TRBD1	TRBV28	TRBJ2-1	.	15	CASSEDRGRLDEQFF	TGTGCCAGCAGTGAAGACAGGGGGCGCCTCGATGAGCAGTTCTTC
.	TRBV12-3/TRBV12-4	TRBJ2-1	.	15	CASSPLGGPYNEQFF	TGTGCCAGCAGTCCCCTGGGGGGGCCCTACAATGAGCAGTTCTTC
.	TRBV20-1	TRBJ1-1	.	14	CSAAIRGANTEAFF	TGCAGTGCCGCCATCCGGGGGGCGAACACTGAAGCTTTCTTT
TRBD2	TRBV15	TRBJ2-1	.	16	CATKPGPSGSWNEQFF	TGTGCCACCAAGCCGGGGCCTAGCGGGAGTTGGAATGAGCAGTTCTTC
.	TRBV15	TRBJ2-3	.	14	CATSARDGTDTQYF	TGTGCCACCAGCGCTCGTGATGGCACAGATACGCAGTATTTT
.	TRBV30	TRBJ1-5	once	14	CAWSLSPSNQPQHF	TGTGCCTGGAGTTTGTCACCGAGCAATCAGCCCCAGCATTTT
.	TRBV5-1	TRBJ2-7	once	14	CAIDTGPCSYEQYF	TGCGCCATAGACACAGGGCCCTGCTCCTACGAGCAGTACTTC
.	TRBV19	TRBJ1-2	.	10	CADGRYGYTF	TGTGCCGACGGACGCTATGGCTACACCTTC
.	TRBV18	TRBJ1-5	.	15	CASSPEGMGNQPQHF	TGTGCCAGCTCACCAGAGGGTATGGGCAATCAGCCCCAGCATTTT
.	TRBV9	TRBJ2-3	.	13	CASTPPSTDTQYF	TGTGCCAGCACCCCCCCCAGCACAGATACGCAGTATTTT
.	TRBV7-9	TRBJ2-6	once	15	CASSLAPSGANVLTF	TGTGCCAGCAGCTTAGCCCCCTCTGGGGCCAACGTCCTGACTTTC
TRBD1	TRBV5-6	TRBJ2-5	.	15	CASSLGQGMGETQYF	TGTGCCAGCAGCTTGGGACAGGGGATGGGGGAGACCCAGTACTTC
TRBD1	TRBV24-1	TRBJ1-1	.	13	CATSTTGAPEAFF	TGTGCCACCAGTACGACAGGGGCCCCTGAAGCTTTCTTT
.	TRBV5-1	TRBJ1-5	.	11	CASSLVQPQHF	TGCGCCAGCAGCTTGGTACAGCCCCAGCATTTT
.	TRBV20-1	TRBJ1-2	.	16	CSARDLEQGGIYGYTF	TGCAGTGCTAGAGATTTGGAACAAGGTGGTATCTATGGCTACACCTTC
TRBD1	TRBV28	TRBJ2-3	.	15	CASSFDRASTDTQYF	TGTGCCAGCAGTTTTGACAGGGCGAGCACAGATACGCAGTATTTT
.	TRBV9	TRBJ1-4	.	14	CASSVGQGSEKLFF	TGTGCCAGCAGCGTAGGTCAAGGAAGTGAAAAACTGTTTTTT
.	TRBV24-1	TRBJ1-1	.	13	CATSGRENTEAFF	TGTGCCACCAGTGGTCGGGAGAACACTGAAGCTTTCTTT
TRBD1	TRBV28	TRBJ2-7	.	14	CASSFDRGGYEQYF	TGTGCCAGCAGTTTTGACAGGGGTGGCTACGAGCAGTACTTC
TRBD2	TRBV4-3	TRBJ2-1	.	14	CASSQDGGGDEQFF	TGCGCCAGCAGCCAAGATGGCGGGGGGGATGAGCAGTTCTTC
.	TRBV27	TRBJ2-5	.	14	CASSFWARQETQYF	TGTGCCAGCAGTTTTTGGGCTAGACAAGAGACCCAGTACTTC
.	TRBV6-5	TRBJ2-1	.	13	CASSYSGYNEQFF	TGTGCCAGCAGTTACTCGGGGTACAATGAGCAGTTCTTC
TRBD2	TRBV28	TRBJ2-7	.	20	CASSHPDPTSGRASSYEQYF	TGTGCCAGCAGTCACCCGGACCCGACTAGCGGGAGGGCAAGCTCCTACGAGCAGTACTTC
.	TRBV9	TRBJ2-7	.	14	CASSVGVSSYEQYF	TGTGCCAGCAGCGTAGGGGTGAGCTCCTACGAGCAGTACTTC
TRBD2	TRBV13	TRBJ2-1	once	11	CASSSSRGWFF	TGTGCCAGCAGCTCCTCGCGGGGGTGGTTCTTC
.	TRBV28	TRBJ1-4	once	15	CASSLLGLIHEKLFF	TGTGCCAGCAGTTTATTAGGGTTAATTCATGAAAAACTGTTTTTT
.	TRBV18	TRBJ2-3	.	14	CASSAGDSTDTQYF	TGTGCCAGCTCAGCAGGGGATAGCACAGATACGCAGTATTTT
.	TRBV7-9	TRBJ1-1	.	12	CASSTGGTEAFF	TGTGCCAGTTCGACAGGTGGAACTGAAGCTTTCTTT
.	TRBV20-1	TRBJ2-2	.	14	CSARAHQGPGELFF	TGCAGTGCTAGAGCACACCAGGGTCCCGGGGAGCTGTTTTTT
.	TRBV13	TRBJ1-4	.	15	CASSLGDFSNEKLFF	TGTGCCAGCAGCCTAGGGGACTTCAGTAATGAAAAACTGTTTTTT
.	TRBV29-1	TRBJ2-7	.	13	CSVVGGMAYEQYF	TGCAGCGTTGTTGGGGGGATGGCCTACGAGCAGTACTTC
.	TRBV20-1	TRBJ2-1	.	14	CSAPGPVSYNEQFF	TGCAGTGCACCCGGACCGGTTTCCTACAATGAGCAGTTCTTC
.	TRBV20-1	TRBJ1-5	.	16	CSARDKGYYSNQPQHF	TGCAGTGCTAGGGACAAGGGCTACTATAGCAATCAGCCCCAGCATTTT
.	TRBV7-8	TRBJ2-7	.	17	CASSLAKFRDGTYEQYF	TGTGCCAGCAGCTTAGCGAAGTTCCGGGACGGTACCTACGAGCAGTACTTC